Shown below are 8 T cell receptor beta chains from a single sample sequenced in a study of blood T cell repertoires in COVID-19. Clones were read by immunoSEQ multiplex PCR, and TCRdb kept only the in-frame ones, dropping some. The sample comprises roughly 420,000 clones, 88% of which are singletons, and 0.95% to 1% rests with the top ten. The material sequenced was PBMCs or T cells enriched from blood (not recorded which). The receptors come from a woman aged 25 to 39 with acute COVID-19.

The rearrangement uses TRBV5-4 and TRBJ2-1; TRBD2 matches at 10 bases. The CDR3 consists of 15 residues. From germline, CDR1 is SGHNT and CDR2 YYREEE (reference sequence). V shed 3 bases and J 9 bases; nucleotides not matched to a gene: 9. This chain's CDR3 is CASSYGAGGVSEQFF. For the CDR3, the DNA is TGTGCCAGCAGCTACGGAGCGGGGGGGGTCAGTGAGCAGTTCTTC.

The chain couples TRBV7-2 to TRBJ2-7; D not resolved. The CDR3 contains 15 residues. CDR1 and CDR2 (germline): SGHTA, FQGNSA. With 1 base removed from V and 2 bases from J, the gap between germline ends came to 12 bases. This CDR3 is CASSLDSSLAYEQYF. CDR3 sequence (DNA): TGTGCCAGCAGCTTAGATAGCAGCCTCGCCTACGAGCAGTACTTC.

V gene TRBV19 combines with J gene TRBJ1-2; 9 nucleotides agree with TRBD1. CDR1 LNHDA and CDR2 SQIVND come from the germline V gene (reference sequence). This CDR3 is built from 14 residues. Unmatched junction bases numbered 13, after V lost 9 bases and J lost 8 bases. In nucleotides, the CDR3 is TGTGCCAGCCATCCCTGGGACAGGGCTCTCGGCTACACCTTC. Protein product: CASHPWDRALGYTF.

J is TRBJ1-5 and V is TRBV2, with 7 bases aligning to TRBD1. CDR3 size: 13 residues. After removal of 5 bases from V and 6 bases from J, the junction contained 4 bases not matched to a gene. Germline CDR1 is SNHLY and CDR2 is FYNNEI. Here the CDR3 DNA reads TGTGCCAGCAGTTTTGACAGGGCTCAGCCCCAGCATTTT. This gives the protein CASSFDRAQPQHF.

CDR3 in amino acids: CASTETGDNPYEQYF. CDR3 in DNA: TGTGCCAGCACCGAGACAGGGGATAACCCCTACGAGCAGTACTTC. This chain connects TRBV5-6 to TRBJ2-7, with TRBD1 identical over 8 bases. CDR1 SGHDT and CDR2 YYEEEE come from the germline V gene. The V and J ends lost 6 bases and 2 bases, in that order; junction bases with no gene match: 10. The CDR3 spans 15 residues. Supplemented by reference TRBV5-6 and TRBJ2-7, the full variable domain reads DAGVTQSPTHLIKTRGQQVTLRCSPKSGHDTVSWYQQALGQGPQFIFQYYEEEERQRGNFPDRFSGHQFPNYSSELNVNALLLGDSALYLCASTETGDNPYEQYFGPGTRLTVT.

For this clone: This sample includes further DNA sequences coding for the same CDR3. The CDR3 protein is CASSPGQGYGYTF. The CDR3, as DNA: TGTGCCAGCAGCCCGGGACAGGGCTATGGCTACACCTTC. The J gene is TRBJ1-2, the V gene TRBV12-3 or TRBV12-4; 9 bases align to TRBD1. This CDR3 contains 13 residues. The V gene end was trimmed by 6 bases and the J gene end by 4 bases; junction bases not matched to a gene: 3.

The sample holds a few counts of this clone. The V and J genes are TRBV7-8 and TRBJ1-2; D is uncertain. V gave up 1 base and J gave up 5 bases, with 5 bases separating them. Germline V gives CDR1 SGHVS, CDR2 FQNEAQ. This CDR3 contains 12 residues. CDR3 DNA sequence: TGTGCCAGCAGCTTAGGAGGGTATGGCTACACCTTC. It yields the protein CASSLGGYGYTF.

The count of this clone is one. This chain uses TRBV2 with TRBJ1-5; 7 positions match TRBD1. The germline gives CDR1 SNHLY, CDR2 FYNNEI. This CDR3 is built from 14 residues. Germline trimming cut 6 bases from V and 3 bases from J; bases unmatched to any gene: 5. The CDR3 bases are TGTGCCAGCAGGGTGGGACAGAACAATCAGCCCCAGCATTTT. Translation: CASRVGQNNQPQHF.